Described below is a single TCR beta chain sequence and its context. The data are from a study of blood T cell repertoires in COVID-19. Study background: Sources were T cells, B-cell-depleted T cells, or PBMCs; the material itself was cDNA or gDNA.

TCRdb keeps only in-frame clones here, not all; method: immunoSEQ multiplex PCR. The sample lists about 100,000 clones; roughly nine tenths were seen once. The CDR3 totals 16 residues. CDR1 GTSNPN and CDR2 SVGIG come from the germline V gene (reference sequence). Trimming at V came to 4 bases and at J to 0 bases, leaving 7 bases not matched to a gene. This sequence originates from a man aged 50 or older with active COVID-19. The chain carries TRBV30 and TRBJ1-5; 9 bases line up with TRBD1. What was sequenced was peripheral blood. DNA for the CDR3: TGTGCCTGGACCCCGGGACAGGGAATTAGCAATCAGCCCCAGCATTTT. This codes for CAWTPGQGISNQPQHF.